The following is a TCR beta chain sequence with its context. The source of the sample is a study of blood T cell repertoires in COVID-19. Using immunoSEQ multiplex PCR, the repertoire was profiled, and TCRdb retains in-frame clones only, with some absent. Of 200,000 to 250,000 clones in the sample, 75% to 90% are singletons; the top ten hold roughly 8.2%. The junction had 14 bases not matched to a gene; V was cut back by 4 bases and J by 5 bases. The germline V gene encodes CDR1 SGDLS and CDR2 YYNGEE. CDR3 length: 18 amino acids. Seattle-derived patients entered the study during active infection and were followed longitudinally.

The chain employs TRBV9 and TRBJ2-3; 12 bases match TRBD2. Sequencing was done on a sample of peripheral blood. The TCR comes from a woman older than 75 with COVID-19, enrolled during active disease. The CDR3 reads CASSPPLELAGGGDTQYF. DNA of the CDR3: TGTGCCAGCAGCCCCCCTTTGGAACTAGCGGGAGGAGGAGATACGCAGTATTTT.